The 30 T cell receptor beta chains given below trace back to one sample, sequenced in a study of blood T cell repertoires in COVID-19. The assay was immunoSEQ multiplex PCR, and TCRdb's table has in-frame clones only and misses some. The sample yields 230,000 or so clones, roughly 85% seen once. Specimen: PBMCs or T cells enriched from blood (not recorded which). Source of these receptors: a woman aged 40 to 55 with acute COVID-19.

The chain uses TRBV7-2 and TRBJ2-1; D possibly corresponds to TRBD2 (7 bases). The CDR3 contains 15 residues. V lost 5 bases and J lost 4, with 15 bases in between. Germline lookup yields CDR1 SGHTA and CDR2 FQGNSA. The CDR3 protein is CASSEGRGGYNEQFF. The CDR3 nucleotides read TGTGCCAGCAGCGAGGGAAGGGGGGGGTACAATGAGCAGTTCTTC.

This chain links TRBV3-1 (or the pseudogene TRBV3-2) with TRBJ1-2, with a tentative D call TRBD1 (5 bases). The germline V and J ends were trimmed by 0 bases and 4 bases, with 12 bases remaining between them. CDR1 and CDR2 (germline): LGHDT, YNNKEL (reference sequence). The CDR3 spans 15 residues. The CDR3, as DNA: TGTGCCAGCAGCCAAGAAGTCGACAGCTTCTATGGCTACACCTTC. The encoded protein is CASSQEVDSFYGYTF.

V gene TRBV3-1 (or the pseudogene TRBV3-2) combines with J gene TRBJ2-5; TRBD2 agrees at 15 bases. CDR1 LGHDT and CDR2 YNNKEL come from the germline V gene (reference sequence). The CDR3 runs to 17 residues. Trimming cost V 3 bases and J 5 bases; bases outside gene matches: 7. This CDR3 is CASSQWGLAGGGETQYF. The DNA for the CDR3 is TGTGCCAGCAGCCAGTGGGGACTAGCGGGAGGAGGGGAGACCCAGTACTTC.

The CDR3 is CASSGTATEAFF. The CDR3 nucleotides read TGTGCCAGCAGTGGGACAGCCACTGAAGCTTTCTTT. The V gene is TRBV2, the J gene TRBJ1-1; D is possibly TRBD1 (6 bases). CDR3 size: 12 residues. The V gene lost 4 bases and the J gene lost 4 bases, with 7 bases spanning the gap. Germline-derived CDR1 and CDR2 are SNHLY and FYNNEI.

The V and J genes are TRBV19 and TRBJ2-7; TRBD2 is a possible D gene (6 bases). CDR1 and CDR2 (germline): LNHDA, SQIVND (reference sequence). This CDR3 is 17 amino acids long. The ends were cut back, 4 bases at V and 2 bases at J, with 21 bases in the middle. CDR3 in amino acids: CASSRRAPGTEPYEQYF. The CDR3, as DNA: TGTGCCAGTAGTAGGAGGGCCCCCGGGACGGAACCCTACGAGCAGTACTTC.

As DNA, the CDR3 is TGTGCCAGCAGTAAAAACTCATATTTATCCTACAATGAGCAGTTCTTC. The encoded protein is CASSKNSYLSYNEQFF. This chain uses TRBV6-2 or TRBV6-3 with TRBJ2-1; D not certain. CDR3 size: 16 residues. The germline V gene encodes CDR1 MNHEY and CDR2 SVGEGT. Trimming took off 5 bases at V and 1 base at J, with 15 bases between the two ends.

The rearrangement uses TRBV19 and TRBJ2-3; 9 nucleotides line up with TRBD1. The V segment lost 1 base and the J segment 4 bases; nucleotides outside the gene matches: 6. Germline V CDR1 and CDR2: LNHDA, SQIVND (reference sequence). The length of the CDR3 is 16 residues. CDR3 DNA: TGTGCCAGTAGTATAGCGGGACAGGGAGGGGCAGATACGCAGTATTTT. Translated: CASSIAGQGGADTQYF.

The chain combines TRBV10-1 with TRBJ2-1, with 13 bases aligning to TRBD2. Germline loops: CDR1 WNHNN, CDR2 SYGVQD (reference sequence). Trimming took 5 bases from V and 0 from J; bases not matched to a gene: 10. This CDR3 has 19 residues. The CDR3 sequence is CASSYGLAGAPSSYNEQFF. The CDR3 DNA reads as TGCGCCAGCAGTTACGGACTAGCGGGGGCCCCCAGCTCCTACAATGAGCAGTTCTTC.

V is TRBV2 and J is TRBJ2-7; unclear D gene. Trimming pared 1 base from V and 0 bases from J, leaving 10 bases between. Germline V gene lookup returns CDR1 SNHLY and CDR2 FYNNEI. This CDR3 has 15 residues. CDR3: CASSEEESSSYEQYV. CDR3 DNA sequence: TGTGCCAGCAGTGAAGAGGAGTCCAGCTCCTACGAGCAGTACGTC.

This clone was found once. This chain uses TRBV6-2 or TRBV6-3 with TRBJ2-7; D perhaps matches TRBD1 (5 bases). Deletions cut 2 bases from V and 3 bases from J, with 11 bases between. This CDR3 region has 14 residues. Germline loops: CDR1 MNHEY, CDR2 SVGEGT. CDR3 nucleotides: TGTGCCAGCAGTTACGGGGCCCCACTCTACGAGCAGTACGTC. Protein: CASSYGAPLYEQYV.

The genes are TRBV2 and TRBJ1-5; D is perhaps TRBD1 (6 bases). The CDR3 totals 15 residues. In germline, CDR1 is SNHLY, CDR2 FYNNEI. Trimming removed 2 bases at V and 7 bases at J, with 15 bases between. CDR3 nucleotides: TGTGCCAGCAGTGAAACCGCAGGGGTCGAACAGCCCCAGCATTTT. Residues: CASSETAGVEQPQHF.

The chain combines TRBV2 with TRBJ1-5; 7 bases are shared with TRBD1. Germline lookup yields CDR1 SNHLY and CDR2 FYNNEI. Trimming cost V 5 bases and J 5 bases; bases outside gene matches: 3. CDR3 length: 13 amino acids. The CDR3 is CASSSQGDQPQHF. CDR3 nucleotide sequence: TGTGCCAGCAGTTCCCAGGGGGATCAGCCCCAGCATTTT. The entire variable domain, with the rest obtained from reference TRBV2 and TRBJ1-5, is as follows: EPEVTQTPSHQVTQMGQEVILRCVPISNHLYFYWYRQILGQKVEFLVSFYNNEISEKSEIFDDQFSVERPDGSNFTLKIRSTKLEDSAMYFCASSSQGDQPQHFGDGTRLSIL.

CDR3 nucleotide sequence: TGCGCCAGCAGCCCGGGGGGGAGGGAGAGATCACCCCTCCACTTT. It codes for CASSPGGRERSPLHF. The rearrangement links TRBV5-1 to TRBJ1-6; D is perhaps TRBD1 (5 bases). The V gene's germline CDR1 is SGHRS and CDR2 YFSETQ. This CDR3 has 15 residues. Trimming cost V 4 bases and J 10 bases, with 18 bases left between them.

V and J are TRBV6-5 and TRBJ1-2, with 8 bases lining up with TRBD1. V was pared by 4 bases and J by 8 bases, with 12 bases of the junction left unmatched. The CDR3 consists of 15 residues. Germline CDR1 reads MNHEY; CDR2 reads SVGAGI. The CDR3 DNA follows: TGTGCCAGCAGTTCGACTACAGGGGGGATGAGGGGCTACACCTTC. Residues: CASSSTTGGMRGYTF.

This sequence joins TRBV7-9 and TRBJ1-3; no clear D gene. Trimming removed 5 bases from V and 6 bases from J, with 11 bases in between. Germline values: CDR1 SEHNR, CDR2 FQNEAQ (reference sequence). The CDR3 has 13 amino acids. CDR3 sequence reads: CASSHGVENTIYF. For the CDR3, the DNA is TGTGCCAGCAGCCACGGGGTTGAAAACACCATATATTTT. The whole variable domain, remainder taken from reference TRBV7-9 and TRBJ1-3, is DTGVSQNPRHKITKRGQNVTFRCDPISEHNRLYWYRQTLGQGPEFLTYFQNEAQLEKSRLLSDRFSAERPKGSFSTLEIQRTEQGDSAMYLCASSHGVENTIYFGEGSWLTVV.

In this sample, this clone turned up once. The rearrangement uses TRBV6-5 and TRBJ1-1; D may be TRBD1 (5 bases). The CDR3 is 14 amino acids. Trimming took 1 base from V and 3 from J, leaving 9 bases between them. Germline CDR1 MNHEY, CDR2 SVGAGI. As DNA, the CDR3 is TGTGCCAGCAGTTACTTTGGGGCGGACACTGAAGCTTTCTTT. This gives the protein CASSYFGADTEAFF.

The V call is TRBV5-4, the J call TRBJ1-1; maybe TRBD1 (6 bases). Trimming cost V 4 bases and J 2 bases, with 18 bases left between them. The CDR3 has 16 amino acids. The germline V gene encodes CDR1 SGHNT and CDR2 YYREEE (reference sequence). The CDR3 reads CASSLSPLTGNTEAFF. The CDR3, as DNA: TGTGCCAGCAGCCTTTCGCCTCTGACAGGCAACACTGAAGCTTTCTTT.

This clone was counted between two and nine times. The chain links TRBV5-1 to TRBJ1-6; 7 nucleotides line up with TRBD1. V lost 0 bases to trimming and J lost 10 bases; unmatched junction nucleotides: 4. CDR1 and CDR2 (germline): SGHRS, YFSETQ. The CDR3 has 14 amino acids. The chain's CDR3 is CASSLGQGGSPLHF. The CDR3 DNA follows: TGCGCCAGCAGCTTGGGACAGGGAGGATCACCCCTCCACTTT.

V usage is TRBV19 and J usage is TRBJ1-5; D may be TRBD1 (5 bases). The CDR3 is 15 residues long. V was trimmed by 7 bases and J by 1 base, leaving 14 bases between them. Germline loops: CDR1 LNHDA, CDR2 SQIVND (reference sequence). In nucleotides, the CDR3 is TGTGCCAGTACCATTCTAGGGGCCAGCAATCAGCCCCAGCATTTT. It codes for CASTILGASNQPQHF.

This clone appeared once. The rearrangement joins TRBV19 to TRBJ1-4; D is unresolved. V was pared by 6 bases and J by 0 bases, with 14 bases between. Germline assignment: CDR1 LNHDA and CDR2 SQIVND (reference sequence). CDR3 length: 16 amino acids. As DNA, the CDR3 is TGTGCCAGTAGCTCACCCCGGGGAGCAACTAATGAAAAACTGTTTTTT. It encodes CASSSPRGATNEKLFF.

The gene calls are TRBV18 and TRBJ2-5, with no clear D. The CDR3 consists of 16 residues. Germline V lookup: CDR1 KGHSH, CDR2 LQKENI. The V end was cut by 1 base, the J end by 1 base, with 13 bases between. The CDR3 reads CASSPRSSLSQETQYF. The CDR3, as DNA: TGTGCCAGCTCACCACGTTCGTCGCTAAGCCAAGAGACCCAGTACTTC.

The chain is built from TRBV5-5 and TRBJ1-1; D unresolved. CDR1 SGHKS and CDR2 YYEKEE come from the germline V gene (reference sequence). V gave up 0 bases and J gave up 1 base, with 16 bases separating them. The CDR3 length is 17 residues. CDR3: CASSLVAGLQPNTEAFF. The CDR3 DNA sequence: TGTGCCAGCAGCTTGGTGGCAGGCTTACAACCGAACACTGAAGCTTTCTTT.

This clone was detected a few times. The chain is built from TRBV2 and TRBJ1-2, with D perhaps matching TRBD1 (6 bases). Trimming pared 7 bases from V and 4 bases from J, leaving 13 bases between. Germline CDR1 and CDR2: SNHLY and FYNNEI. The CDR3 is 13 residues long. In DNA form, the CDR3 reads TGTGCCAGCACCAGGGACACCCCCTATGGCTACACCTTC. Amino acids: CASTRDTPYGYTF.

The chain joins TRBV27 to TRBJ1-2; D gene unclear. The CDR3 runs to 13 residues. Germline assignment: CDR1 MNHEY and CDR2 SMNVEV (reference sequence). The V and J ends lost 1 base and 3 bases respectively, with 6 bases between them. In DNA, the CDR3 is TGTGCCAGCAGTTTATTTTCAGACTATGGCTACACCTTC. Translated: CASSLFSDYGYTF.

The chain combines TRBV10-3 with TRBJ2-7; 7 bases are a match to TRBD1. CDR1 is ENHRY and CDR2 is SYGVKD in the germline V gene. CDR3 length: 15 amino acids. Trimming cost V 4 bases and J 2 bases; bases outside gene matches: 8. The CDR3 bases are TGTGCCATCAGTGGAACAGACCAGGGGGCCTACGAGCAGTACTTC. Its protein is CAISGTDQGAYEQYF.

The chain uses TRBV9 and TRBJ1-3; TRBD1 agrees at 7 bases. The V gene end was trimmed by 4 bases and the J gene end by 11 bases; junction bases not matched to a gene: 9. The CDR3 length is 13 residues. Germline V gene sequence: CDR1 SGDLS, CDR2 YYNGEE. CDR3 residues: CASSFGTEGSIYF. CDR3 coding DNA: TGTGCCAGCAGCTTTGGGACAGAGGGGTCCATATATTTT. The full variable domain, rest sourced from reference TRBV9 and TRBJ1-3, is DSGVTQTPKHLITATGQRVTLRCSPRSGDLSVYWYQQSLDQGLQFLIQYYNGEERAKGNILERFSAQQFPDLHSELNLSSLELGDSALYFCASSFGTEGSIYFGEGSWLTVV.

V gene TRBV3-1 (or the pseudogene TRBV3-2) combines with J gene TRBJ1-1; no firm D call. In germline, CDR1 is LGHDT, CDR2 YNNKEL (reference sequence). V was clipped by 0 bases and J by 10 bases, with 15 bases between them. The CDR3 loop spans 14 amino acids. CDR3 coding DNA: TGTGCCAGCAGCCAAGATCTTGAGGGTAGACCAGCTTTCTTT. Its protein is CASSQDLEGRPAFF.

This clone was counted a few times. This chain uses TRBV29-1 with TRBJ2-2, with TRBD2 matching over 8 bases. The CDR3 is 17 amino acids. The V gene's germline CDR1 is SQVTM and CDR2 ANQGSEA. J was trimmed by 2 bases and V by 6 bases; bases with no gene match: 14. DNA for the CDR3: TGCAGCGTCGCCGTTAGTAGCGGGGCCGCTAACACCGGGGAGCTGTTTTTT. As protein: CSVAVSSGAANTGELFF.

V and J are TRBV6-5 and TRBJ2-7, with D maybe TRBD2 (5 bases). The V end lost 6 bases, the J end lost 4 bases, and 19 bases lay between the germline ends. CDR3 length: 15 amino acids. Germline assignment: CDR1 MNHEY and CDR2 SVGAGI. The chain's CDR3 is CASSNPGRGLYEQYV. CDR3 nucleotides: TGTGCCAGCAGCAATCCGGGGAGAGGTTTGTACGAGCAGTACGTC.

The V call is TRBV5-6, the J call TRBJ1-1; no definite D call. The CDR3 runs 14 residues. V lost 0 bases, J lost 2 bases, and 8 bases lay in between. Germline V CDR1 and CDR2: SGHDT, YYEEEE. The chain's CDR3 is CASSLVVFNTEAFF. Here the CDR3 DNA reads TGTGCCAGCAGCTTGGTAGTCTTTAACACTGAAGCTTTCTTT.